The subject of this entry is one T cell receptor beta chain. The data belong to a study of blood T cell repertoires in COVID-19. About the study: Samples taken during acute and convalescent COVID-19 were collected in the United States, Italy and Spain. From T cells, B-cell-depleted T cells, or PBMCs came the material, which was cDNA or gDNA.

Original processing notes: Using reference gene primer amplification, nucleated cell counts were estimated. Profiled with immunoSEQ multiplex PCR; TCRdb holds only in-frame clones, not every one. Clonal size and the V and J genes are those of that table, whereas D and trimming came from the DNA. The sample includes tens of thousands of clones, more than 80% of them seen just once. CDR1 is LGHDT and CDR2 is YNNKEL in the germline V gene (reference sequence). CDR3 length: 16 amino acids. J was trimmed by 4 bases and V by 3 bases; bases with no gene match: 10. Material: peripheral blood. This receptor was identified in a man at least 80 years old with acute or convalescent COVID-19. The V and J genes are TRBV3-1 (or the pseudogene TRBV3-2) and TRBJ2-3, with 7 nucleotides matching TRBD1. The CDR3 sequence: CASSHNQGVGPDTQYF. The DNA for the CDR3 is TGTGCCAGCAGCCACAATCAGGGGGTCGGCCCAGATACGCAGTATTTT.